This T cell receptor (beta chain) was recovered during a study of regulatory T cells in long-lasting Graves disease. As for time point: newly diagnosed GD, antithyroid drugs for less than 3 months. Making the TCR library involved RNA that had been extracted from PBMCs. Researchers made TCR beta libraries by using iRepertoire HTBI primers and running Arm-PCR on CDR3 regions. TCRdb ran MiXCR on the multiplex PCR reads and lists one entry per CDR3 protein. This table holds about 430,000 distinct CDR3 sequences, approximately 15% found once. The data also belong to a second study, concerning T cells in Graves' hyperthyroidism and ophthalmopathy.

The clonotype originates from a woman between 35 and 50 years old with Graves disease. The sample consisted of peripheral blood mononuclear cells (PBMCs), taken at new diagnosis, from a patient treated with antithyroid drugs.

The CDR3 DNA reads as TGTGCCAGCAGCGCGACCCCTTTGGGACGCACTGAAGCTTTCTTT. This translates into CASSATPLGRTEAFF. This rearrangement joins TRBV5-4 to TRBJ1-1; possibly TRBD1 for D (5 bases). Germline loops: CDR1 SGHNT, CDR2 YYREEE (reference sequence). CDR3 length: 15 amino acids. V lost 4 bases, J lost 4 bases, and 17 bases lay in between.